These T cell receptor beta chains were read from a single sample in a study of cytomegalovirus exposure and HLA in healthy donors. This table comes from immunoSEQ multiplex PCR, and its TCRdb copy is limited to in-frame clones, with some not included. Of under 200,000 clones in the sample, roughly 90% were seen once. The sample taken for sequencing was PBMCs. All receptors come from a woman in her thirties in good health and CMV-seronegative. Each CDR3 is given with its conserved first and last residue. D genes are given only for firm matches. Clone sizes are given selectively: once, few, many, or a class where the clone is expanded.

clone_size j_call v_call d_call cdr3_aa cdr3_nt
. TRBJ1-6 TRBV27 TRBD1 CASSLSRQGLSSYNSPLHF TGTGCCAGCAGTTTATCCCGACAGGGTCTAAGCTCCTATAATTCACCCCTCCACTTT
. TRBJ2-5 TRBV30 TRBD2 CAWSSGSRETQYF TGTGCCTGGAGTAGCGGGAGTCGGGAGACCCAGTACTTC
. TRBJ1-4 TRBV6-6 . CASSYFRGAEKLFF TGTGCCAGCAGTTACTTCAGGGGAGCAGAAAAACTGTTTTTT
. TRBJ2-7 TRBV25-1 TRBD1 CASSPGTGSSYEQYF TGTGCCAGCAGTCCCGGGACAGGAAGCTCCTACGAGCAGTACTTC
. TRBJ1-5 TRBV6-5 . CASSYSYEEQPQHF TGTGCCAGCAGTTATTCCTATGAGGAGCAGCCCCAGCATTTT
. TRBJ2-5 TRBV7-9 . CASSLGPGTETQYF TGTGCCAGCAGCCTGGGACCAGGGACCGAGACCCAGTACTTC
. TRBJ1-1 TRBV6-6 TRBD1 CASFWTGLENTEAFF TGTGCCAGCTTCTGGACAGGGTTGGAAAACACTGAAGCTTTCTTT
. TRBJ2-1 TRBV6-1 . CASRRGAYNEQFF TGTGCCAGCAGAAGGGGGGCCTACAATGAGCAGTTCTTC
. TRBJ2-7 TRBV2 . CASSHLASSYEQYF TGTGCCAGCTCCCATCTAGCCTCTTCCTACGAGCAGTACTTC
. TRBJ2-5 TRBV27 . CASSFEGRVWETQYF TGTGCCAGCAGTTTTGAGGGCCGCGTCTGGGAGACCCAGTACTTC
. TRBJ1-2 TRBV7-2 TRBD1 CASSGRDRGLWGGYTF TGTGCCAGCAGCGGCCGGGACAGGGGATTATGGGGTGGCTACACCTTC
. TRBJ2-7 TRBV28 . CASSSPGRNAYEQYF TGTGCCAGCAGCTCACCGGGACGGAACGCCTACGAGCAGTACTTC
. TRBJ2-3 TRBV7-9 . CASRGGGTPDTQYF TGTGCCAGCAGGGGGGGTGGAACCCCAGATACGCAGTATTTT
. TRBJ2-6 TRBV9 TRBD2 CASSTLSGGHFAGANVLTF TGTGCCAGCAGCACCCTTAGCGGGGGCCATTTCGCTGGGGCCAACGTCCTGACTTTC
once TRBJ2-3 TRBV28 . CASSSNEQGTDTQYF TGTGCCAGCAGTTCGAACGAACAGGGCACAGATACGCAGTATTTT
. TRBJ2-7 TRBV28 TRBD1 CASMLGGQGSYEQYF TGTGCCAGCATGCTTGGGGGACAGGGGTCCTACGAGCAGTACTTC
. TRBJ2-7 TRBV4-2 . CASSQVDRAGYEQYF TGTGCCAGCAGCCAAGTCGACAGGGCGGGGTACGAGCAGTACTTC
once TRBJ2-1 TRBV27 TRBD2 CASSLSPLAGLNEQFF TGTGCCAGCAGTTTATCCCCACTAGCGGGCCTGAATGAGCAGTTCTTC
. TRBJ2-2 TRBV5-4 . CASSSIVVGELFF TGTGCCAGCAGCTCTATAGTGGTCGGGGAGCTGTTTTTT
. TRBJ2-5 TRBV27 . CASSHGQNWETQYF TGTGCCAGCAGTCACGGACAGAACTGGGAGACCCAGTACTTC
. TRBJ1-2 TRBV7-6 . CASSPHPGPNYGYTF TGTGCCAGCAGCCCTCACCCGGGGCCTAACTATGGCTACACCTTC
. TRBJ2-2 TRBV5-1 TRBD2 CASSLAGGTNTGELFF TGCGCCAGCAGCTTGGCGGGGGGAACGAACACCGGGGAGCTGTTTTTT
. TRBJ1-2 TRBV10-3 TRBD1 CAISESPGGDYGYTF TGTGCCATCAGTGAGTCGCCAGGGGGCGACTATGGCTACACCTTC
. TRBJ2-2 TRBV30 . CAWGLTTGELFF TGTGCCTGGGGCTTGACAACCGGGGAGCTGTTTTTT
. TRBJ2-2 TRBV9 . CASSVGAAANTGELFF TGTGCCAGCAGCGTAGGAGCCGCCGCGAACACCGGGGAGCTGTTTTTT